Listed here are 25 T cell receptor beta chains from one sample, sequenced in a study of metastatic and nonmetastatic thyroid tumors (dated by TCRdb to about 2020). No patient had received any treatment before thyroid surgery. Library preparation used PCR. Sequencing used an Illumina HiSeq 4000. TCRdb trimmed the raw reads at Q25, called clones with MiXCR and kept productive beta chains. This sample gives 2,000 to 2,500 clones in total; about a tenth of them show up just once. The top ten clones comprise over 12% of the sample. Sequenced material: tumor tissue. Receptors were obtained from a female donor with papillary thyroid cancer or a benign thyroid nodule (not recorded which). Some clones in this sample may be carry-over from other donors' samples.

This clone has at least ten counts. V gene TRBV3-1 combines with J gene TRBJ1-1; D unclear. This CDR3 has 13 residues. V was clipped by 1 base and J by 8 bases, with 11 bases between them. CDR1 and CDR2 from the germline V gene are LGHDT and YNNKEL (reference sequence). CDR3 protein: CASSQVRAGEAFF. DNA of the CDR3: TGTGCCAGCAGCCAAGTCCGGGCAGGAGAAGCTTTCTTT.

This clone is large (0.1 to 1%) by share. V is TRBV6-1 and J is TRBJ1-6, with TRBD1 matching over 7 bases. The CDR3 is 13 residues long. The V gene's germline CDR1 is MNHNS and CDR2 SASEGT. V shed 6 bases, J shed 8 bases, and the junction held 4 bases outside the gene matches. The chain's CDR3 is CASRGTVDSPLHF. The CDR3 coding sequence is TGTGCCAGCAGAGGGACAGTCGATTCACCCCTCCACTTT.

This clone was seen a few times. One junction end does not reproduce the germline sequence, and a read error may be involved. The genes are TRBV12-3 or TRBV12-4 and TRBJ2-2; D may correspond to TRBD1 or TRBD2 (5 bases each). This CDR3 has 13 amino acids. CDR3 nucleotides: TGTGCCAGCAGTTTAAAGAGGACTGGGGGGCTGTTTTTT. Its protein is CASSLKRTGGLFF.

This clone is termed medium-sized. As DNA, the CDR3 is TGTGCCAGCAGCTTAGGGCCTTCGAACACCGGGGAGCTGTTTTTT. Amino acids: CASSLGPSNTGELFF. The gene calls are TRBV7-3 and TRBJ2-2; no definite D call. The V and J ends lost 2 bases and 0 bases respectively, with 7 bases between them. Germline V gives CDR1 SGHTA, CDR2 FQGTGA. The CDR3 extends over 15 amino acids.

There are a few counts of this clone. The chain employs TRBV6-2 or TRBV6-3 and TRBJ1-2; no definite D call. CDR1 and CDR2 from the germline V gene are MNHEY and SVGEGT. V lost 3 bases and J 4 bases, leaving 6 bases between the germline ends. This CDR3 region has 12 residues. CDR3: CASSYGTYGYTF. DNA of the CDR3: TGTGCCAGCAGTTATGGTACCTATGGCTACACCTTC.

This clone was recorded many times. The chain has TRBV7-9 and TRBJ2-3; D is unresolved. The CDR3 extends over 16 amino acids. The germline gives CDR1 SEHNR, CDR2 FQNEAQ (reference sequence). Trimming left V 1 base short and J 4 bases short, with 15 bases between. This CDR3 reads CASSLVSYPVPDTQYF. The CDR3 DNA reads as TGTGCCAGCAGCTTAGTATCTTACCCGGTTCCAGATACGCAGTATTTT.

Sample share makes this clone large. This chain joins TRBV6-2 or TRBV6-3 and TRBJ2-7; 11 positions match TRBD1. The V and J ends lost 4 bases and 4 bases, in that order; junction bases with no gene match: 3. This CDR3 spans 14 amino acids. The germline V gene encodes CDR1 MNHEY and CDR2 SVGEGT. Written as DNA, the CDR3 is TGTGCCAGCAGTTGGGGACAGGGGGTATACGAGCAGTACTTC. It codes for CASSWGQGVYEQYF.

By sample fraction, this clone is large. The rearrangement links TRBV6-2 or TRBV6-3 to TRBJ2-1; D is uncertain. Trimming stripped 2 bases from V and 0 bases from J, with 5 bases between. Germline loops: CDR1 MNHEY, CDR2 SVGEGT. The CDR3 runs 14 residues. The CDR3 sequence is CASSYLASYNEQFF. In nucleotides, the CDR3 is TGTGCCAGCAGTTACCTGGCCTCCTACAATGAGCAGTTCTTC.

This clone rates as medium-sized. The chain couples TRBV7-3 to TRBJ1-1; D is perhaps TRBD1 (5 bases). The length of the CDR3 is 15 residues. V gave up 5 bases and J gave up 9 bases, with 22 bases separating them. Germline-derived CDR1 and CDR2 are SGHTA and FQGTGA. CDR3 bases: TGTGCCAGCAGCCCGGCACCGGGGGGGATTGGTCAAGCTTTCTTT. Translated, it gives CASSPAPGGIGQAFF. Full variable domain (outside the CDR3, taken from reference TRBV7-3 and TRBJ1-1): GAGVSQTPSNKVTEKGKYVELRCDPISGHTALYWYRQSLGQGPEFLIYFQGTGAADDSGLPNDRFFAVRPEGSVSTLKIQRTERGDSAVYLCASSPAPGGIGQAFFGQGTRLTVV.

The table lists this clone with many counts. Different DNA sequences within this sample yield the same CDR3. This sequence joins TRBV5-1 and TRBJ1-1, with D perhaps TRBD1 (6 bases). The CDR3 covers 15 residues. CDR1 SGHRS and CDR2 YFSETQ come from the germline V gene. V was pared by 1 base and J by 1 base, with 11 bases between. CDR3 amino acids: CASSLRSTGNTEAFF. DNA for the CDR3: TGCGCCAGCAGCTTGCGTTCGACAGGGAACACTGAAGCTTTCTTT.

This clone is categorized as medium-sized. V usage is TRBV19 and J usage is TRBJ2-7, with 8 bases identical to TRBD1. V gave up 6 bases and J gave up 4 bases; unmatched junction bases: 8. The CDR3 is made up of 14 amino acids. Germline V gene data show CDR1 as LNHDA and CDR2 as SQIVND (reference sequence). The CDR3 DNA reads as TGTGCCAGTAGAGTTAGGACAGGGAGTTACGAGCAGTACTTC. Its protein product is CASRVRTGSYEQYF. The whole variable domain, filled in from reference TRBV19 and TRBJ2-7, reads DGGITQSPKYLFRKEGQNVTLSCEQNLNHDAMYWYRQDPGQGLRLIYYSQIVNDFQKGDIAEGYSVSREKKESFPLTVTSAQKNPTAFYLCASRVRTGSYEQYFGPGTRLTVT.

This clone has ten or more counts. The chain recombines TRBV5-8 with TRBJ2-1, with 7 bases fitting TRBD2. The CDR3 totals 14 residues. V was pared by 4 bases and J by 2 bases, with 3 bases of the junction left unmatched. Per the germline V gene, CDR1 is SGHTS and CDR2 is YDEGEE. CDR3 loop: CASSAGTTYNEQFF. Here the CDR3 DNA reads TGTGCCAGCAGCGCCGGGACTACCTACAATGAGCAGTTCTTC.

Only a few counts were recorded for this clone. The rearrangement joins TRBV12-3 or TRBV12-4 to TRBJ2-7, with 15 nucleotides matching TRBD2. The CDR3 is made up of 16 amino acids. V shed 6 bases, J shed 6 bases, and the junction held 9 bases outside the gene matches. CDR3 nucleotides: TGTGCCAGCAGGCCCGGGACTAGCGGGGGGTTTGGCGAGCAGTACTTC. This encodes CASRPGTSGGFGEQYF.

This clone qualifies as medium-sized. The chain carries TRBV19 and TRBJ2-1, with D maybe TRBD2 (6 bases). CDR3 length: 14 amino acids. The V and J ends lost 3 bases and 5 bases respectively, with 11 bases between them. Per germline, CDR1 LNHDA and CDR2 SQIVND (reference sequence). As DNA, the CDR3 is TGTGCCAGTAGTATGGCTAGCGTGGACAATGAGCAGTTCTTC. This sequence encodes CASSMASVDNEQFF. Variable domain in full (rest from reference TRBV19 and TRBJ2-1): DGGITQSPKYLFRKEGQNVTLSCEQNLNHDAMYWYRQDPGQGLRLIYYSQIVNDFQKGDIAEGYSVSREKKESFPLTVTSAQKNPTAFYLCASSMASVDNEQFFGPGTRLTVL.

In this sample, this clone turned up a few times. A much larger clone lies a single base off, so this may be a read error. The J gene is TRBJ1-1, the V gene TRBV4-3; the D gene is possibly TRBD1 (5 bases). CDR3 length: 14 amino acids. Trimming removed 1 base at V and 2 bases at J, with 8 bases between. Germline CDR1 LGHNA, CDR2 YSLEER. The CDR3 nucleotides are TGCGCCAGCAGCCAAGGGACATCTAACACTGAAGCTTTCTTT. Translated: CASSQGTSNTEAFF.

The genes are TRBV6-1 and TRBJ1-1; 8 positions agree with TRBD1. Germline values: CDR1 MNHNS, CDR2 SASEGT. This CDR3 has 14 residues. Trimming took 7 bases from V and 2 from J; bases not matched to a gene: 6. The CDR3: CASTGQGVNTEAFF. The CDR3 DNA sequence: TGTGCCAGCACCGGACAGGGAGTAAACACTGAAGCTTTCTTT.

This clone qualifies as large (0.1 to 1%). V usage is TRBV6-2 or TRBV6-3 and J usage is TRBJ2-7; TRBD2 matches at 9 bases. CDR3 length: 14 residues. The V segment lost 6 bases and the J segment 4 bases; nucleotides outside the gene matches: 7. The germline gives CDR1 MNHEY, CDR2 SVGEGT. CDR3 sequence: CASSPGTSNYEQYF. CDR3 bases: TGTGCCAGCAGCCCCGGGACTAGCAATTACGAGCAGTACTTC.

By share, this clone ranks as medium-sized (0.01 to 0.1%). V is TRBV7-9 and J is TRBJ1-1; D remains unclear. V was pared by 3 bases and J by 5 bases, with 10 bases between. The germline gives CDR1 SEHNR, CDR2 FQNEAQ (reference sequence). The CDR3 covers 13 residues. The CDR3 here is CASSFHSITEAFF. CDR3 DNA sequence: TGTGCCAGCAGCTTTCACAGTATTACTGAAGCTTTCTTT. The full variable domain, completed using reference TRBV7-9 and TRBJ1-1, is DTGVSQNPRHKITKRGQNVTFRCDPISEHNRLYWYRQTLGQGPEFLTYFQNEAQLEKSRLLSDRFSAERPKGSFSTLEIQRTEQGDSAMYLCASSFHSITEAFFGQGTRLTVV.

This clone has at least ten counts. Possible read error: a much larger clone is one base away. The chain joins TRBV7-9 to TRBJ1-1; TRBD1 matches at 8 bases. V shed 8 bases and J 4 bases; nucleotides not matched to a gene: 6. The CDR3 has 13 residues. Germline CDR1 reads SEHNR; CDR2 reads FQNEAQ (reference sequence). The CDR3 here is CASLTGASTEAFF. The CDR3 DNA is TGTGCCAGCCTGACAGGGGCTAGCACTGAAGCTTTCTTT.

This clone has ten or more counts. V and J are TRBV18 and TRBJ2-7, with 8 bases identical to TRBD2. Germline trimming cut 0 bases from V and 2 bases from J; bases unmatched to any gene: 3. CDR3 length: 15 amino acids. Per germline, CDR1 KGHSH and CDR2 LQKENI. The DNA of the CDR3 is TGTGCCAGCTCACCACCTGCGGGGGGTACCTACGAGCAGTACTTC. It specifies CASSPPAGGTYEQYF.

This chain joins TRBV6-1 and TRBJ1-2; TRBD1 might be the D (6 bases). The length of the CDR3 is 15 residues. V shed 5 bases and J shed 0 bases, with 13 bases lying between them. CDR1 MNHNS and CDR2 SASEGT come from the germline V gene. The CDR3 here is CASSTPGQANYGYTF. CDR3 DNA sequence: TGTGCCAGCAGTACACCGGGACAAGCTAACTATGGCTACACCTTC.

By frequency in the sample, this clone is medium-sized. CDR3 residues: CSGRDSYGYTF. Here the CDR3 DNA reads TGCAGCGGAAGGGACAGCTATGGCTACACCTTC. The chain employs TRBV29-1 and TRBJ1-2; 7 positions match TRBD1. J was trimmed by 4 bases and V by 7 bases; bases with no gene match: 3. The CDR3 consists of 11 residues. Germline CDR1 reads SQVTM; CDR2 reads ANQGSEA.

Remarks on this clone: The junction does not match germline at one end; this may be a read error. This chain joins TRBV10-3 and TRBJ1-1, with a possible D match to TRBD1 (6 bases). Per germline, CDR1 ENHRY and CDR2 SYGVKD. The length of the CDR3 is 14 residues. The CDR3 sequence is CVISEWGLRTEAFF. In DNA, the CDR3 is TGCGTCATCAGCGAGTGGGGGCTTCGCACTGAAGCTTTCTTT.

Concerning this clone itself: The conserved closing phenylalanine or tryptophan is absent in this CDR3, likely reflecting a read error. This CDR3 is CASSENRGVGYGYTL. As DNA, the CDR3 is TGTGCCAGCAGTGAAAATAGGGGAGTCGGGTATGGCTACACCCTC. The V call is TRBV6-1, the J call TRBJ1-2; a possible D gene is TRBD1 (5 bases). The ends were cut back, 2 bases at V and 5 bases at J, with 15 bases in the middle. This CDR3 region has 15 residues. Germline values: CDR1 MNHNS, CDR2 SASEGT.

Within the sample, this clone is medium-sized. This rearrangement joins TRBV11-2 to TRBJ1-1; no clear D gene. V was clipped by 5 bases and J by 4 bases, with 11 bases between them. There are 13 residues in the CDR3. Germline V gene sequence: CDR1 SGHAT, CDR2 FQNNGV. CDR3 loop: CASSLGRSTEAFF. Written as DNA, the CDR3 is TGTGCCAGCAGCCTTGGGCGGAGCACTGAAGCTTTCTTT.